These 8 T cell receptor beta chains originate from one sample sequenced in a study of T cells in Graves' hyperthyroidism and ophthalmopathy. TCR beta CDR3 region amplification was performed from RNA transcripts. Using the HTBI primer set, a first-round RT-PCR was run on the TCR CDR3. TCRdb recomputed calls from the multiplex PCR reads with MiXCR, one row per CDR3 protein. The sample lists 500,000 to 800,000 distinct CDR3 sequences; more than 14% were seen once. Sample: blood. Source of these receptors: a woman in her 50s with Graves' ophthalmopathy.

The J gene is TRBJ2-3, the V gene TRBV19; 11 bases agree with TRBD2. In germline, CDR1 is LNHDA, CDR2 SQIVND (reference sequence). The V and J ends lost 8 bases and 2 bases, in that order; junction bases with no gene match: 12. This CDR3 has 17 residues. The CDR3 sequence is CASFNSGREWVTDTQYF. In DNA, the CDR3 is TGTGCCAGTTTTAATAGCGGGAGGGAGTGGGTCACAGATACGCAGTATTTT.

This clonotype has at least ten counts. This sequence joins TRBV18 and TRBJ2-5; D may be TRBD2 (6 bases). Germline CDR1 KGHSH, CDR2 LQKENI. Trimming cost V 6 bases and J 2 bases, with 19 bases left between them. This CDR3 comprises 16 residues. The DNA of the CDR3 is TGTGCCAGCTCGCCTACCATGGACTACATACAAGAGACCCAGTACTTC. Its translation is CASSPTMDYIQETQYF.

This clonotype was counted many times. The V call is TRBV29-1, the J call TRBJ1-2; no clear D gene. V shed 4 bases and J shed 6 bases, with 12 bases lying between them. The CDR3 is 12 residues long. CDR1 SQVTM and CDR2 ANQGSEA come from the germline V gene. The CDR3 nucleotides are TGCAGCGTTGGTTCGGCGGTGGATGGCTACACCTTC. This gives the protein CSVGSAVDGYTF.

J is TRBJ2-7 and V is TRBV6-2 or TRBV6-3, with D tentatively TRBD1 or TRBD2 (5 bases each). With 8 bases removed from V and 5 bases from J, the gap between germline ends came to 13 bases. The CDR3 length is 12 residues. Germline V gene lookup returns CDR1 MNHEY and CDR2 SVGEGT. CDR3 amino acids: CASRGRVHEQYF. The DNA of the CDR3 is TGTGCCAGCCGGGGCAGGGTACACGAGCAGTACTTC.

The CDR3 region is CSARLAGGLTDTQYF. CDR3 DNA: TGCAGTGCCAGACTAGCGGGAGGACTCACAGATACGCAGTATTTT. The chain links TRBV20-1 to TRBJ2-3; 13 positions agree with TRBD2. The germline gives CDR1 DFQATT, CDR2 SNEGSKA (reference sequence). J was trimmed by 2 bases and V by 6 bases; bases with no gene match: 5. The CDR3 contains 15 residues.

This clonotype showed up just a few times. The chain employs TRBV27 and TRBJ2-7; 8 bases are a match to TRBD2. The CDR3 has 16 residues. Germline V gene lookup returns CDR1 MNHEY and CDR2 SMNVEV (reference sequence). V was clipped by 5 bases and J by 3 bases; unmatched bases: 12. The CDR3 region has the DNA TGTGCCAGCAGTAGATCAGGACTAGCCTTAAACTACGAGCAGTACTTC. This codes for CASSRSGLALNYEQYF.

In its sample, this clonotype was seen many times. The V call is TRBV7-2, the J call TRBJ1-5, with D tentatively TRBD1 (6 bases). The germline CDR1 and CDR2 sequences are SGHTA and FQGNSA. V was cut by 5 bases and J by 3 bases, with 11 bases left in between. The CDR3 length is 14 residues. The CDR3 region has the DNA TGTGCCAGCAGCCACCGGACAGCCAATCAGCCCCAGCATTTT. As protein: CASSHRTANQPQHF. Supplemented by reference TRBV7-2 and TRBJ1-5, the full variable domain reads GAGVSQSPSNKVTEKGKDVELRCDPISGHTALYWYRQSLGQGLEFLIYFQGNSAPDKSGLPSDRFSAERTGGSVSTLTIQRTQQEDSAVYLCASSHRTANQPQHFGDGTRLSIL.

The chain joins TRBV29-1 to TRBJ1-5, with D uncertain. CDR3 length: 13 residues. The V end was cut by 4 bases, the J end by 3 bases, with 10 bases between. Germline CDR1 is SQVTM and CDR2 is ANQGSEA. The CDR3 bases are TGCAGCGTTGCATCCGGGAACAATCAGCCCCAGCATTTT. It yields the protein CSVASGNNQPQHF.